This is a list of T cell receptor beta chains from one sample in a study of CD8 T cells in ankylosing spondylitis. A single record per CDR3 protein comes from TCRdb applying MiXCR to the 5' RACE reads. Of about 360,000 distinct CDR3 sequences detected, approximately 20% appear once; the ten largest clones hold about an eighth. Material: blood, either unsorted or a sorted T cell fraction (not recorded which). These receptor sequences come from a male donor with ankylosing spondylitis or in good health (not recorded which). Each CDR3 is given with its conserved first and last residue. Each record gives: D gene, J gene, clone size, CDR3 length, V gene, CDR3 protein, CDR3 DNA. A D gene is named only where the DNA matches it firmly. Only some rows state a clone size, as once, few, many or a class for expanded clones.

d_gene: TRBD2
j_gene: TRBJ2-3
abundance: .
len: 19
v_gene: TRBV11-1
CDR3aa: CASSLEGIPVAGSTDTQYF
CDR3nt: TGTGCCAGCAGCTTAGAAGGGATTCCTGTAGCGGGATCCACAGATACGCAGTATTTT

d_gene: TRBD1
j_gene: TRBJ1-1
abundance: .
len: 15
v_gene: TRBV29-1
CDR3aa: CSVVRLQGLGTEAFF
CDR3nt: TGCAGCGTGGTTCGACTACAGGGGTTGGGCACTGAAGCTTTCTTT

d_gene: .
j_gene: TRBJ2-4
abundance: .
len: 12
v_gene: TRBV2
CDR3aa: CASVLAKNIQYF
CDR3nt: TGTGCCAGCGTACTAGCCAAAAACATTCAGTACTTC

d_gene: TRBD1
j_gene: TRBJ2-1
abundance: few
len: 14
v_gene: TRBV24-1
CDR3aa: CATSDFNRGYEQFF
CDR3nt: TGTGCCACCAGTGATTTTAACAGGGGTTATGAGCAGTTCTTC

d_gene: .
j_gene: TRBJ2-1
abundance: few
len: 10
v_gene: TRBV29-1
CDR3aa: CSAQNNEQFF
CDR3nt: TGCAGCGCACAGAACAATGAGCAGTTCTTC

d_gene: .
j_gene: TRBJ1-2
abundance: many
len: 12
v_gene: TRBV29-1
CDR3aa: CSVERQGPGYTF
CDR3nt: TGCAGCGTTGAGCGGCAGGGCCCTGGCTACACCTTC

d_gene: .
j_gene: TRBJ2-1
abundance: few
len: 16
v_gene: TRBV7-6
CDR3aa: CASSLEMSGGYNEQFF
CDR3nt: TGTGCCAGCAGCTTAGAAATGTCTGGAGGATACAATGAGCAGTTCTTC

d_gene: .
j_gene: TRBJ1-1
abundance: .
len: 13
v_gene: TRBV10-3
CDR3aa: CAISEPTGTEAFF
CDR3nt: TGTGCCATCAGTGAGCCGACGGGCACTGAAGCTTTCTTT

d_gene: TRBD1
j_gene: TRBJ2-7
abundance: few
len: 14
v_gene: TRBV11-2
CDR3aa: CASSSGQGAREQYF
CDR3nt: TGTGCCAGCAGCTCAGGACAGGGGGCGCGAGAGCAGTACTTC

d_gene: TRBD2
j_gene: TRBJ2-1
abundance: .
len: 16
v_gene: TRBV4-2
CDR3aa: CASSQDPGTSSNEQFF
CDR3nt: TGTGCCAGCAGCCAAGATCCCGGGACTAGCTCCAATGAGCAGTTCTTC

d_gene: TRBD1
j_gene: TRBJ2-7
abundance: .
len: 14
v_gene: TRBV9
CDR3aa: CASSVVGQGGEQYF
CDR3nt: TGTGCCAGCAGCGTAGTAGGACAGGGAGGAGAGCAGTACTTC

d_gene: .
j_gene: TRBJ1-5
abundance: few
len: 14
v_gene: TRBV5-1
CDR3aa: CASSLEGEGQPQHF
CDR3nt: TGCGCCAGCAGCTTGGAAGGGGAGGGTCAGCCCCAGCATTTT

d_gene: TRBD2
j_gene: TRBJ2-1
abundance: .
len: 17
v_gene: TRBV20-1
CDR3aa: CSASEGSGGRSYNEQFF
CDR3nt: TGCAGTGCTAGCGAGGGTAGCGGGGGGCGATCCTACAATGAGCAGTTCTTC

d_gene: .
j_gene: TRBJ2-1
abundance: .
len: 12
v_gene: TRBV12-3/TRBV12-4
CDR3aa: CASSWVGNEQFF
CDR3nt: TGTGCCAGCAGCTGGGTCGGGAATGAGCAGTTCTTC

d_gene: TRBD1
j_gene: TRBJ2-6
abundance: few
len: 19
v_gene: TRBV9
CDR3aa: CASSVASGDRLTGANVLTF
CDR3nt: TGTGCCAGCAGCGTAGCTTCTGGGGACAGGCTCACTGGGGCCAACGTCCTGACTTTC